This TCR beta chain was obtained from a study of follicular helper T cells after annual influenza vaccination. Overall study context: Some donors were sampled over the 2013-2014, 2014-2015 and 2015-2016 vaccinations.

Study outcomes and limitations: Change in circulating plasmablasts correlated with ICOS+CD38+ cTfh clonality change.

Stated time point: 2015-2016 season, 7 days after influenza vaccination. Donors were community-dwelling with no influenza vaccine in the prior 6 months. Between about 35 and 110 mL of blood was drawn per time point. In its sample, this clone was seen once. Its antigen is undetermined. Measured with immunoSEQ multiplex PCR; TCRdb has only the in-frame clones, and not every one. The profile covers 6,500 or so clones, with about 88% appearing a single time and less than 0.75% taken by the ten largest. This sample comprised CXCR5+ CD38- circulating T follicular helper cells from blood, obtained 7 days after influenza vaccination. Subset: circulating Tfh, non-naive CD4+CXCR5+PD-1+ (ICOS+CD38+ or ICOS-CD38-). This receptor was taken from an adult who received the influenza vaccine.

The DNA for the CDR3 is TGTGCCAGCAGCTTGGCGGAATATTACGAGCAGTACTTC. Amino acid sequence: CASSLAEYYEQYF. The chain couples TRBV7-2 to TRBJ2-7, with D hard to call. Germline CDR1 SGHTA, CDR2 FQGNSA. Trimming stripped 3 bases from V and 4 bases from J, with 10 bases between. This CDR3 contains 13 residues.